Following are 9 T cell receptor beta chains from one sample sequenced in a study of Ad26.COV2.S vaccination and SARS-CoV-2 variants (dated by TCRdb to 2020 to 2022). Libraries were prepared through the immunoSEQ multiplex PCR assay. In its TCRdb copy, this immuneACCESS table keeps in-frame sequences only and misses some clones. Where compared with another copy, unresolved V genes explain less than half of these, and the others have no known cause. This sample lists approximately 350,000 clones; 83% were detected once. In total, the top ten clones hold almost 7.5% of the sample. Read against the paper, the sample's treatment or condition label means: some 20 received Ad26.COV2.S at low or high dose, single or two shots; several received placebo; per-sample allocation not given. Repertoires of vaccine and placebo recipients were sequenced from samples collected on day 63 after the first injection.

This material consisted of peripheral blood, taken in a trial of Ad26.COV2.S vaccine versus placebo. These receptors all stem from a person between 18 and 65 years old who received the Ad26.COV2.S COVID-19 vaccine or a placebo.

The chain has TRBV19 and TRBJ1-2, with TRBD1 matching over 7 bases. This CDR3 region has 14 residues. Germline CDR1 LNHDA, CDR2 SQIVND (reference sequence). Losses at the gene ends were 10 bases for V and 7 bases for J; bases not matched to a gene: 15. CDR3 bases: TGTGCCACCACCGTACAAAGGACAGGCTCTGGCTACACCTTC. Translated, it gives CATTVQRTGSGYTF.

This clone was seen only a few times. The V gene is TRBV12-5, the J gene TRBJ1-6; D gene unclear. The germline V gene encodes CDR1 LGHNT and CDR2 FRNRAP. Deletions cut 6 bases from V and 11 bases from J, with 11 bases between. CDR3 length: 12 residues. CDR3: CASGQSVPPLHF. CDR3 nucleotide sequence: TGTGCTAGTGGGCAAAGTGTTCCACCCCTCCACTTT.

The rearrangement uses TRBV11-1 and TRBJ2-1, with a tentative D call TRBD2 (6 bases). The CDR3 length is 12 residues. Germline CDR1 reads SGHAT; CDR2 reads FQDESV (reference sequence). The V end was cut by 1 base, the J end by 15 bases, with 13 bases between. Here the CDR3 reads CASSLGGTGLFF. The CDR3 region has the DNA TGTGCCAGCAGCTTAGGGGGGACGGGACTGTTCTTC.

This clone came up once. The chain couples TRBV7-6 to TRBJ2-5, with D unclear. Germline CDR1 reads SGHVS; CDR2 reads FNYEAQ. The CDR3 covers 13 residues. Trimming pared 3 bases from V and 2 bases from J, leaving 7 bases between. DNA for the CDR3: TGTGCCAGCAGCTTTTTAGGACAAGAGACCCAGTACTTC. This sequence encodes CASSFLGQETQYF.

The CDR3 DNA follows: TGTGCCAGTAGTATTTCCGGACTCGATGACTATGGCTACACCTTC. Its protein is CASSISGLDDYGYTF. V is TRBV19 and J is TRBJ1-2; D is uncertain. This CDR3 is 15 amino acids long. Trimming removed 3 bases at V and 3 bases at J, with 14 bases between. Germline CDR1 and CDR2: LNHDA and SQIVND (reference sequence).

The gene calls are TRBV2 and TRBJ1-4; D is possibly TRBD1 (6 bases). Per germline, CDR1 SNHLY and CDR2 FYNNEI. The CDR3 sequence is 14 residues long. Trimming removed 6 bases at V and 6 bases at J, with 14 bases between. CDR3 bases: TGTGCCAGCAGGGTCACAGGGTACGATGAAAAACTGTTTTTT. Protein sequence: CASRVTGYDEKLFF.

This chain links TRBV11-2 with TRBJ1-2; 7 bases agree with TRBD1. CDR1 and CDR2 from the germline V gene are SGHAT and FQNNGV. V lost 4 bases to trimming and J lost 7 bases; unmatched junction nucleotides: 3. This CDR3 is built from 12 residues. The CDR3 region is CASSSTGVGYTF. The CDR3 coding sequence is TGTGCCAGCAGCTCAACAGGGGTTGGCTACACCTTC.

The CDR3: CASSLTGTAGYTF. The CDR3 coding sequence is TGCGCCAGCAGCTTGACAGGGACTGCTGGCTACACCTTC. The chain combines TRBV5-1 with TRBJ1-2; tentatively, D is TRBD1 (6 bases). The germline gives CDR1 SGHRS, CDR2 YFSETQ. V was pared by 1 base and J by 7 bases, with 11 bases between. The CDR3 is 13 amino acids.

This clone was observed once. The J gene is TRBJ2-3, the V gene TRBV28, with 9 nucleotides matching TRBD2. V gave up 7 bases and J gave up 4 bases; unmatched junction bases: 3. This CDR3 is built from 13 residues. CDR1 and CDR2 from the germline V gene are MDHEN and SYDVKM. The CDR3 region has the DNA TGTGCCAGCATGAAGCGGGAGGCAGATACGCAGTATTTT. Its translation is CASMKREADTQYF.